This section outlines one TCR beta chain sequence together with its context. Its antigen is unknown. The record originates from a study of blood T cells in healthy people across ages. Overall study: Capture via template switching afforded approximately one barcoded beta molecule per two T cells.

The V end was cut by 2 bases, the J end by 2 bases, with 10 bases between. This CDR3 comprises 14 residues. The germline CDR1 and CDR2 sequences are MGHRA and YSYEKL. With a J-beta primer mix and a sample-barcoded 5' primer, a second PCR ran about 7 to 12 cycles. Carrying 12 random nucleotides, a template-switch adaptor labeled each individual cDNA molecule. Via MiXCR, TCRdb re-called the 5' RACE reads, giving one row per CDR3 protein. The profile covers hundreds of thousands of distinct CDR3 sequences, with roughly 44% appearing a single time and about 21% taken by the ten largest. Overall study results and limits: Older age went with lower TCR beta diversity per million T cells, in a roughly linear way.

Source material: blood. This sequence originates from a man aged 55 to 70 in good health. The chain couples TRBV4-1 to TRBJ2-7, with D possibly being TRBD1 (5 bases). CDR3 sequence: CASSQNLGAYEQYF. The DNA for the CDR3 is TGCGCCAGCAGCCAAAATTTAGGGGCCTACGAGCAGTACTTC.